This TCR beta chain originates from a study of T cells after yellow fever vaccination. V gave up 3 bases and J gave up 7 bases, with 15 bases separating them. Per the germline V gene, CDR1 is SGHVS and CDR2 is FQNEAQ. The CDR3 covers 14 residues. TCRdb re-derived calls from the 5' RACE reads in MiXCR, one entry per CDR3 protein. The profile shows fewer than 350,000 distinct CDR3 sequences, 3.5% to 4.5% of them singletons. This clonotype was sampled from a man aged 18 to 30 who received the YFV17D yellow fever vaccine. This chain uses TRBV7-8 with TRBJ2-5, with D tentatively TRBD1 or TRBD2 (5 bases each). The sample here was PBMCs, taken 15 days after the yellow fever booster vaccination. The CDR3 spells CASSFRDGSRTQYF. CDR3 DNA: TGTGCCAGCAGCTTCCGGGACGGCAGTCGGACCCAGTACTTC.